This T cell receptor (beta chain) was identified during a study of human T cells and chemical hapten exposure. The wider study: DPC at 2% was the sensitizing agent, placed on around 2 cm by around 2 cm of upper inner arm skin. Whole-study results and caveats: Compared to controls, expanded TCRs made significantly more large clusters of similar CDR3s.

The CDR3 loop spans 13 amino acids. Germline V gene data show CDR1 as SQVTM and CDR2 as ANQGSEA. In the library, unique molecular identifiers were attached to individual cDNA molecules. TCRdb ran MiXCR on the RACE reads and lists one entry per CDR3 protein. The table has about 52,000 distinct CDR3 sequences, 9.5% to 12% seen once. The time point here: patch test 1, 2 weeks after DPC sensitization. Specified treatment: therapeutic diphenylcyclopropenone sensitization with weekly scalp DPC. Whole blood, unfractionated, served as the material for total RNA extraction. This clonotype was counted between two and nine times. The antigen is undetermined. A read error may produce the germline difference seen at one junction end.

Source: whole blood, taken in connection with sensitization to the hapten diphenylcyclopropenone (DPC). The V and J genes are TRBV29-1 and TRBJ1-1; possibly TRBD1 for D (6 bases). The receptor was derived from a middle-aged woman with alopecia areata. Some clones in this sample may be carry-over from other donors' samples. The CDR3 region has the DNA TGCAGCGTAGAAGCCAGGGGCGGAACTGAAGCTTTCTTT. Its protein product is CSVEARGGTEAFF.